This T cell receptor (beta chain) derives from a study of blood T cell repertoires in COVID-19. About the study: COVID-19 samples, acute and convalescent, were from the United States, Italy and Spain. Sources were T cells, B-cell-depleted T cells, or PBMCs; the material itself was cDNA or gDNA.

Per the original methods: Amplification with reference gene primers provided the estimates of nucleated cell counts. The protocol was immunoSEQ multiplex PCR, while the TCRdb copy is restricted to in-frame clones and leaves out a portion. V, J and clone size reflect that table, while D and trimming were determined from the DNA. The sample has tens of thousands of clones; about three quarters are singletons. With V trimmed by 7 bases and J by 10 bases, 11 bases remained unmatched. The V gene's germline CDR1 is MNHEY and CDR2 SVGAGI. The CDR3 is made up of 15 amino acids. V usage is TRBV6-5 and J usage is TRBJ1-6, with 9 bases lining up with TRBD1. The sequence came from a woman older than 75 with active or convalescent COVID-19. The sequencing input was peripheral blood. The CDR3 is CASTPRTGVRSPLHF. As DNA, the CDR3 is TGTGCCAGCACCCCTAGGACAGGGGTGAGATCACCCCTCCACTTT.